The 32 T cell receptor beta chains listed next were all sequenced from one sample in a study of technical replicates of blood from a few donors. Only in-frame clones appear in the TCRdb table, and some are missing; sequencing was by immunoSEQ multiplex PCR. The repertoire consists of tens of thousands of clones, with roughly 94% occurring once and the leading ten covering approximately 0.4%. The sample was T cells isolated from PBMCs. Receptors originate from a human donor in good health.

This rearrangement joins TRBV2 to TRBJ1-1, with no clear D. The CDR3 has 13 amino acids. V lost 6 bases and J lost 1, with 9 bases in between. Germline CDR1 reads SNHLY; CDR2 reads FYNNEI. The CDR3 loop is CASRVSKNTEAFF. The CDR3 nucleotides are TGTGCCAGCAGGGTAAGCAAGAACACTGAAGCTTTCTTT.

This clone was recorded once. This chain links TRBV27 with TRBJ1-5; no reliable D call. The V end lost 11 bases, the J end lost 5 bases, and 19 bases lay between the germline ends. The CDR3 covers 14 residues. The V gene's germline CDR1 is MNHEY and CDR2 SMNVEV (reference sequence). This CDR3 reads CAPPGKNRYQPQHF. The DNA of the CDR3 is TGTGCCCCCCCGGGGAAAAACCGCTATCAGCCCCAGCATTTT.

The rearrangement links TRBV7-9 to TRBJ2-1; weak D call: TRBD1 (7 bases). Germline CDR1 SEHNR, CDR2 FQNEAQ (reference sequence). The CDR3 has 11 amino acids. Between the trimmed V and J ends, which lost 9 bases and 10 bases, there was a span of 13 bases. Here the CDR3 reads CASLAGQEQFF. The CDR3 DNA sequence: TGTGCCAGTTTGGCGGGACAGGAGCAGTTCTTC.

The gene calls are TRBV18 and TRBJ1-2, with TRBD1 matching 7 bases. The CDR3 is made up of 15 amino acids. Trimming cost V 6 bases and J 4 bases; bases outside gene matches: 11. Germline-derived CDR1 and CDR2 are KGHSH and LQKENI. CDR3 DNA sequence: TGTGCCAGCTCTCCTCCCGGGACAGAGGTCTATGGCTACACCTTC. It is translated as CASSPPGTEVYGYTF. The full variable domain, its missing parts supplied by reference TRBV18 and TRBJ1-2, is NAGVMQNPRHLVRRRGQEARLRCSPMKGHSHVYWYRQLPEEGLKFMVYLQKENIIDESGMPKERFSAEFPKEGPSILRIQQVVRGDSAAYFCASSPPGTEVYGYTFGSGTRLTVV.

This sequence joins TRBV5-4 and TRBJ2-5, with D possibly matching TRBD1 (7 bases). V dropped 3 bases and J dropped 6 bases, with 15 bases sitting between them. Per germline, CDR1 SGHNT and CDR2 YYREEE (reference sequence). The CDR3 loop spans 14 amino acids. The CDR3 bases are TGTGCCAGCAGCTCAGGGGGGACTGGGAAGACCCAGTACTTC. It yields the protein CASSSGGTGKTQYF.

The J gene is TRBJ2-6, the V gene TRBV28, with D tentatively TRBD1 (6 bases). CDR1 and CDR2 (germline): MDHEN, SYDVKM. CDR3 length: 16 residues. V was shortened by 6 bases and J by 2 bases, with 14 bases between the two germline ends. The chain's CDR3 is CASSSAGVTGANVLTF. CDR3 bases: TGTGCCAGCAGCTCGGCAGGGGTAACTGGGGCCAACGTCCTGACTTTC.

This chain joins TRBV6-5 and TRBJ1-2; TRBD1 matches at 9 bases. From germline, CDR1 is MNHEY and CDR2 SVGAGI. CDR3 length: 16 residues. Germline trimming cut 4 bases from V and 4 bases from J; bases unmatched to any gene: 10. The DNA of the CDR3 is TGTGCCAGCAGTTCACAACCGGGACAGGGCTTCTATGGCTACACCTTC. The encoded protein is CASSSQPGQGFYGYTF.

The V gene is TRBV2, the J gene TRBJ1-1, with D maybe TRBD1 (5 bases). V lost 7 bases, J lost 5 bases, and 20 bases lay in between. This CDR3 has 15 amino acids. The germline gives CDR1 SNHLY, CDR2 FYNNEI. The CDR3: CASKDGEAGGTEAFF. CDR3 DNA sequence: TGTGCCAGCAAAGATGGGGAGGCGGGGGGGACTGAAGCTTTCTTT.

The V gene is TRBV6-6, the J gene TRBJ1-2; D perhaps matches TRBD1 (6 bases). V lost 5 bases to trimming and J lost 1 base, with 11 bases between them. The CDR3 is 14 amino acids. Germline CDR1 reads MNHNY; CDR2 reads SVGAGI (reference sequence). For the CDR3, the DNA is TGTGCCAGCAGTCGCAGGACAGATAACTATGGCTACACCTTC. Its protein product is CASSRRTDNYGYTF.

V gene TRBV15 combines with J gene TRBJ1-5; a weak D match, TRBD1 (5 bases). The CDR3 has 14 amino acids. Per the germline V gene, CDR1 is LNHNV and CDR2 is YYDKDF (reference sequence). Deletions cut 0 bases from V and 4 bases from J, with 7 bases between. The CDR3 loop is CATSRDKGNQPQHF. The CDR3 nucleotides are TGTGCCACCAGCAGAGATAAGGGGAATCAGCCCCAGCATTTT. Variable domain in full (rest from reference TRBV15 and TRBJ1-5): DAMVIQNPRYQVTQFGKPVTLSCSQTLNHNVMYWYQQKSSQAPKLLFHYYDKDFNNEADTPDNFQSRRPNTSFCFLDIRSPGLGDTAMYLCATSRDKGNQPQHFGDGTRLSIL.

The CDR3 DNA is TGTGCCAGCAGTCCCAACAAGAACACTGAAGCTTTCTTT. Its protein is CASSPNKNTEAFF. This chain uses TRBV28 with TRBJ1-1; D ambiguous. CDR1 is MDHEN, CDR2 SYDVKM, per germline. Trimming pared 5 bases from V and 1 base from J, leaving 8 bases between. The CDR3 totals 13 residues.

The chain links TRBV7-2 to TRBJ2-7; a possible D gene is TRBD2 (5 bases). The CDR3 loop spans 14 amino acids. V dropped 5 bases and J dropped 0 bases, with 11 bases sitting between them. The germline V gene encodes CDR1 SGHTA and CDR2 FQGNSA. The CDR3 DNA reads TGTGCCAGCAGCCCTCCAGCGGCCTCCTACGAGCAGTACTTC. Encoded protein: CASSPPAASYEQYF. Full variable domain (missing parts from reference TRBV7-2 and TRBJ2-7): GAGVSQSPSNKVTEKGKDVELRCDPISGHTALYWYRQSLGQGLEFLIYFQGNSAPDKSGLPSDRFSAERTGGSVSTLTIQRTQQEDSAVYLCASSPPAASYEQYFGPGTRLTVT.

V and J are TRBV28 and TRBJ1-5, with TRBD1 matching over 8 bases. Germline V gives CDR1 MDHEN, CDR2 SYDVKM. J lost 4 bases, V lost 6 bases, and 14 bases had no gene match. The CDR3 totals 17 residues. CDR3 sequence reads: CASRPYPGQVSNQPQHF. The CDR3 DNA sequence: TGTGCCAGCAGACCGTACCCGGGACAGGTTAGTAATCAGCCCCAGCATTTT.

The chain employs TRBV27 and TRBJ2-7, with D unclear. The CDR3 runs to 14 residues. Per germline, CDR1 MNHEY and CDR2 SMNVEV (reference sequence). The V and J ends lost 6 bases and 3 bases respectively, with 15 bases between them. CDR3 region: CASSLLQTNYEQYF. The CDR3 DNA reads as TGTGCCAGCAGCCTTTTACAGACAAACTACGAGCAGTACTTC.

The chain carries TRBV11-3 and TRBJ1-3; no reliable D call. Germline CDR1 is SGHNT and CDR2 is YENEEA. Trimming stripped 4 bases from V and 4 bases from J, with 14 bases between. The CDR3 runs 15 residues. The chain's CDR3 is CASSSAGLGGNTIYF. The CDR3 region has the DNA TGTGCCAGCAGCTCGGCCGGTCTAGGAGGAAACACCATATATTTT.

This rearrangement joins TRBV4-1 to TRBJ2-2; 9 bases align to TRBD2. This CDR3 has 17 amino acids. CDR1 and CDR2 from the germline V gene are MGHRA and YSYEKL. The ends lost 0 bases at V and 5 bases at J; junction bases unmatched: 7. The CDR3 coding sequence is TGCGCCAGCAGCCAAGATGGGGCGGGAGGGCCTACCGGGGAGCTGTTTTTT. Residues: CASSQDGAGGPTGELFF.

The V call is TRBV7-6, the J call TRBJ2-1, with 7 bases lining up with TRBD2. Germline lookup yields CDR1 SGHVS and CDR2 FNYEAQ. This CDR3 is built from 15 residues. V lost 1 base, J lost 4 bases, and 4 bases stayed unmatched. CDR3 nucleotide sequence: TGTGCCAGCAGCTTAGTAGCTAGCGGATACAATGAGCAGTTCTTC. Amino acids: CASSLVASGYNEQFF. Filled out from reference TRBV7-6 and TRBJ2-1, the complete variable domain reads GAGVSQSPRYKVTKRGQDVALRCDPISGHVSLYWYRQALGQGPEFLTYFNYEAQQDKSGLPNDRFSAERPEGSISTLTIQRTEQRDSAMYRCASSLVASGYNEQFFGPGTRLTVL.

The rearrangement joins TRBV19 to TRBJ2-1; the D gene is possibly TRBD2 (7 bases). This CDR3 has 16 amino acids. Germline V CDR1 and CDR2: LNHDA, SQIVND (reference sequence). V was pared by 1 base and J by 5 bases, with 15 bases between. CDR3 coding DNA: TGTGCCAGTAGTATAGTCCTTCCGGGGGGCAACAATGAGCAGTTCTTC. Translated, it gives CASSIVLPGGNNEQFF.

CDR3 DNA sequence: TGTGCCAGCAGTCCCTACCTACAGGGTTCAGCTCAGCCCCAGCATTTT. Protein: CASSPYLQGSAQPQHF. V and J are TRBV27 and TRBJ1-5, with D perhaps TRBD1 (6 bases). Trimming pared 5 bases from V and 6 bases from J, leaving 20 bases between. The CDR3 covers 16 residues. Germline-derived CDR1 and CDR2 are MNHEY and SMNVEV (reference sequence).

The rearrangement joins TRBV7-2 to TRBJ2-3; D is possibly TRBD1 (6 bases). The V and J ends lost 5 bases and 6 bases respectively, with 12 bases between them. Germline CDR1 and CDR2: SGHTA and FQGNSA. This CDR3 has 13 amino acids. The chain's CDR3 is CASSTVQGDTQYF. The CDR3 bases are TGTGCCAGCAGCACAGTACAGGGTGATACGCAGTATTTT.

The chain employs TRBV28 and TRBJ1-3, with D possibly being TRBD1 (5 bases). This CDR3 comprises 15 residues. Trimming removed 5 bases from V and 3 bases from J, with 14 bases in between. CDR1 and CDR2 from the germline V gene are MDHEN and SYDVKM. CDR3: CASSLVTGFGNTIYF. In DNA, the CDR3 is TGTGCCAGCAGTCTCGTAACAGGTTTTGGAAACACCATATATTTT.

This chain links TRBV5-1 with TRBJ1-4; 11 nucleotides match TRBD1. Losses at the gene ends were 4 bases for V and 8 bases for J; bases not matched to a gene: 1. This CDR3 is 13 amino acids long. CDR1 is SGHRS, CDR2 YFSETQ, per germline. CDR3 nucleotides: TGCGCCAGCAGCCGGGACAGGGGGGAAAAACTGTTTTTT. Its protein is CASSRDRGEKLFF.

The CDR3: CASSGLTGMGYTF. CDR3 DNA sequence: TGTGCCAGCAGCGGCTTGACAGGGATGGGCTACACCTTC. The chain carries TRBV9 and TRBJ1-2; 7 bases are shared with TRBD1. V lost 3 bases and J lost 8; bases outside the gene matches: 7. Germline V lookup: CDR1 SGDLS, CDR2 YYNGEE. The CDR3 is made up of 13 amino acids.

The genes are TRBV6-1 and TRBJ2-1; no firm D call. The V gene's germline CDR1 is MNHNS and CDR2 SASEGT. CDR3 length: 13 amino acids. The ends were cut back, 6 bases at V and 4 bases at J, with 10 bases in the middle. The CDR3 reads CASRRVSYNEQFF. The CDR3 bases are TGTGCCAGCAGGAGAGTAAGTTACAATGAGCAGTTCTTC.

V and J are TRBV13 and TRBJ2-1; 7 bases fit TRBD2. Germline values: CDR1 PRHDT, CDR2 FYEKMQ (reference sequence). With 5 bases clipped from V and 0 bases from J, the junction kept 10 bases outside the gene matches. The length of the CDR3 is 17 residues. CDR3 sequence: CASSLILRERSYNEQFF. The CDR3 nucleotides read TGTGCCAGCAGCCTTATTTTGCGGGAGCGCTCCTACAATGAGCAGTTCTTC.

The rearrangement links TRBV10-3 to TRBJ2-2; D not certain. Looked up from germline, CDR1 is ENHRY and CDR2 is SYGVKD. V dropped 5 bases and J dropped 5 bases, with 12 bases sitting between them. The CDR3 extends over 14 amino acids. This chain's CDR3 is CAISPPLSTGELFF. CDR3 in DNA: TGTGCCATCAGTCCCCCCTTGTCTACCGGGGAGCTGTTTTTT.

This sequence joins TRBV29-1 and TRBJ1-1; 9 positions agree with TRBD1. J gave up 10 bases and V 2 bases, and 11 bases lay outside the gene matches. Per the germline V gene, CDR1 is SQVTM and CDR2 is ANQGSEA. This CDR3 is built from 14 residues. The CDR3 sequence: CSVEPRGQGRTAFF. DNA of the CDR3: TGCAGCGTTGAACCCCGCGGACAGGGGAGGACAGCTTTCTTT.

The J gene is TRBJ2-1, the V gene TRBV7-2; the D is unclear. Germline CDR1 and CDR2: SGHTA and FQGNSA. V was cut by 4 bases and J by 5 bases, with 9 bases left in between. The length of the CDR3 is 13 residues. DNA of the CDR3: TGTGCCAGCAGCTCGCTCTATGACAATGAGCAGTTCTTC. Its protein product is CASSSLYDNEQFF.

This clone was found a few times. The rearrangement links TRBV5-4 to TRBJ1-2; TRBD1 agrees at 7 bases. The junction had 7 bases not matched to a gene; V was cut back by 9 bases and J by 2 bases. Germline CDR1 is SGHNT and CDR2 is YYREEE (reference sequence). The CDR3 totals 13 residues. The CDR3 region has the DNA TGTGCCACCCAATCGGGACAGAACTATGGCTACACCTTC. This translates into CATQSGQNYGYTF.

The chain recombines TRBV6-1 with TRBJ2-1; 10 bases align to TRBD2. The germline V gene has CDR1 MNHNS and CDR2 SASEGT. The CDR3 is made up of 18 amino acids. Trimming took 2 bases from V and 3 from J; bases not matched to a gene: 10. The CDR3 DNA is TGTGCCAGCAGTGAACAGAGTGGACTAGCGGTTTTCTACAATGAGCAGTTCTTC. It translates to CASSEQSGLAVFYNEQFF.

CDR3 nucleotide sequence: TGTGCCAGCACGGGGATTTCGGGGTGGGGAGATACGCAGTATTTT. Protein sequence: CASTGISGWGDTQYF. The rearrangement links TRBV27 to TRBJ2-3; weak D call: TRBD2 (5 bases). V was shortened by 7 bases and J by 5 bases, with 19 bases between the two germline ends. CDR3 size: 15 residues. Germline CDR1 MNHEY, CDR2 SMNVEV (reference sequence).

The gene calls are TRBV27 and TRBJ2-3; TRBD2 agrees at 8 bases. This CDR3 has 17 residues. Germline values: CDR1 MNHEY, CDR2 SMNVEV (reference sequence). Germline trimming cut 2 bases from V and 0 bases from J; bases unmatched to any gene: 7. The CDR3 loop is CASSLTLLAASTDTQYF. The CDR3 DNA follows: TGTGCCAGCAGTTTAACGTTACTAGCGGCTAGCACAGATACGCAGTATTTT.